This T cell receptor (beta chain) originates from a study of PD-L1 blockade in urothelial cancer. Comments on this clone: As yet, its antigen is unknown.

The CDR3 loop spans 15 amino acids. Germline CDR1 and CDR2: LGHNA and YNFKEQ. V shed 3 bases, J shed 3 bases, and the junction held 4 bases outside the gene matches. Broader study findings: Improved survival was predicted by pretreatment blood TCR clonality below the median.

The sample's time point: peripheral blood 6 weeks after treatment start. Sequencing was performed with immunoSEQ multiplex PCR; in TCRdb, only in-frame clones are kept and a portion is missing. This table holds 15,000 to 20,000 clones, about 83% found once. The chain links TRBV4-2 to TRBJ1-2, with 10 bases identical to TRBD1. Sequencing used PBMCs, obtained around atezolizumab (anti-PD-L1) treatment. This clonotype originated in a man aged 50-60 years with urothelial cancer. CDR3 bases: TGTGCCAGCAGCCAGGGACAGGGGATAGACTATGGCTACACCTTC. As protein: CASSQGQGIDYGYTF.